A selection of T cell receptor beta chains follows, all from one sample in a study of T cells in Graves' hyperthyroidism and ophthalmopathy. TCRdb re-analysed the multiplex PCR reads in MiXCR, keeping a single row per CDR3 protein. The table has a few hundred thousand distinct CDR3 sequences, 46% seen once. The sequencing input was peripheral blood or thyroid tissue (not recorded which). These receptors all come from an adult woman with Graves' disease, either hyperthyroidism or ophthalmopathy (not recorded which). Both conserved end residues are part of each CDR3.

v_gene: TRBV4-2
CDR3aa: CASSQVIGELNEQYF

v_gene: TRBV15
CDR3aa: CATSRVGWREDNEQFF

v_gene: TRBV20-1
CDR3aa: CSANSEETQYF

v_gene: TRBV4-1
CDR3aa: CASSQDEGLYYGYTF

v_gene: TRBV27
CDR3aa: CASSLPGQGSEQYF

v_gene: TRBV19
CDR3aa: CASSIDLMTGPDQPQHF

v_gene: TRBV7-2
CDR3aa: CASSFPSAETQYF

v_gene: TRBV7-9
CDR3aa: CASSLSGIEAFF

v_gene: TRBV10-3
CDR3aa: CAIANRGVGDQETQYF

v_gene: TRBV19
CDR3aa: CASGQGYTGELFF

v_gene: TRBV4-1
CDR3aa: CASSYRQIWSPLHF

v_gene: TRBV6-1
CDR3aa: CASSERQVGHTGELFF

v_gene: TRBV29-1
CDR3aa: CSVEPGAEAFF

v_gene: TRBV2
CDR3aa: CASSEPSGSIETQYF

v_gene: TRBV2
CDR3aa: CASRAGTENQPQHF

v_gene: TRBV5-4
CDR3aa: CASSLGKQGAYEQYF

v_gene: TRBV7-2
CDR3aa: CASSLRTGKSLYEQYF

v_gene: TRBV15
CDR3aa: CATSSGAGANSGANVLTF

v_gene: TRBV2
CDR3aa: CASSALIHTEAFF

v_gene: TRBV9
CDR3aa: CASSGFGGDNYGYTF

v_gene: TRBV2
CDR3aa: CAKPGQTPFYGYTF

v_gene: TRBV7-6
CDR3aa: CASSPPRSQNQPQHF

v_gene: TRBV7-8
CDR3aa: CASSLGGCQPQHF

v_gene: TRBV4-1
CDR3aa: CASRVAGGTEAFF

v_gene: TRBV2
CDR3aa: CASKATTGGETQYF

v_gene: TRBV20-1
CDR3aa: CSAPSLGGSYEQYF

v_gene: TRBV28
CDR3aa: CASSQAWAEQYF

v_gene: TRBV9
CDR3aa: CASSVVRDSNQPQHF

v_gene: TRBV10-3
CDR3aa: CGTRGGMMETQYF

v_gene: TRBV24-1
CDR3aa: CATSAQHQETQYF

v_gene: TRBV9
CDR3aa: CASSAGQGIGQPQHF

v_gene: TRBV7-2
CDR3aa: CASSHLPVTNEKLFF

v_gene: TRBV24-1
CDR3aa: CATKDSLGDTEAFF

v_gene: TRBV7-3
CDR3aa: CASSQDGDGGIYEQYF

v_gene: TRBV10-3
CDR3aa: CAIRRPTAYEHF